The rows below give T cell receptor beta chains drawn from one sample of a study of cytomegalovirus exposure and HLA in healthy donors. Sequencing was performed with immunoSEQ multiplex PCR; in TCRdb, only in-frame clones are kept and a portion is missing. This table has around 150,000 clones, less than 90% appearing once. The sequenced material came from PBMCs. Source of these receptors: a woman aged 18-29 years in good health and CMV-seronegative. CDR3s include the opening cysteine and the closing phenylalanine or tryptophan. Fields, in order: V gene, clone size, D gene, J gene, CDR3 DNA, CDR3 protein. A D gene is named only where the DNA matches it firmly. Clone size is shown for a subset of rows, as once, few, many or a class of expanded clone.

V gene: TRBV4-1; clone size: NA; D gene: TRBD1; J gene: TRBJ1-2; CDR3 DNA: TGCGCCAGCAGCCAAGACCCCGGACGTAGGACAGGGGCTAACTATGGCTACACCTTC; CDR3 protein: CASSQDPGRRTGANYGYTF
V gene: TRBV12-5; clone size: NA; D gene: TRBD2; J gene: TRBJ2-1; CDR3 DNA: TGTGCTAGTCATACCCCTAGCGGAGGGAATGAGCAGTTCTTC; CDR3 protein: CASHTPSGGNEQFF
V gene: TRBV14; clone size: NA; D gene: TRBD1; J gene: TRBJ1-4; CDR3 DNA: TGTGCCAGCAGCCAATTTGGGGCCCAGACAGGGGTTAATGAAAAACTGTTTTTT; CDR3 protein: CASSQFGAQTGVNEKLFF
V gene: TRBV14; clone size: NA; D gene: TRBD1; J gene: TRBJ2-7; CDR3 DNA: TGTGCCAGCAGCCACGGGACAGGCAGTGAGCAGTACTTC; CDR3 protein: CASSHGTGSEQYF
V gene: TRBV5-6; clone size: NA; D gene: TRBD1; J gene: TRBJ1-1; CDR3 DNA: TGTGCCACCTCCTACTCGGGACAGAGGAGACTGAACACTGAAGCTTTCTTT; CDR3 protein: CATSYSGQRRLNTEAFF
V gene: TRBV9; clone size: NA; D gene: NA; J gene: TRBJ2-6; CDR3 DNA: TGTGCCAGCAGCGTAGCTGGGCATTCTGGGGCCAACGTCCTGACTTTC; CDR3 protein: CASSVAGHSGANVLTF
V gene: TRBV10-1; clone size: few; D gene: NA; J gene: TRBJ2-2; CDR3 DNA: TGCGCCAGCAGAATCTTAGGGGGAACCGGGGAGCTGTTTTTT; CDR3 protein: CASRILGGTGELFF
V gene: TRBV6-6; clone size: NA; D gene: TRBD1; J gene: TRBJ1-1; CDR3 DNA: TGTGCCAGCAGTTCGGGACAGGGAGGAACTGAAGCTTTCTTT; CDR3 protein: CASSSGQGGTEAFF
V gene: TRBV4-1; clone size: once; D gene: NA; J gene: TRBJ1-2; CDR3 DNA: TGCGCCAGCAGCCAAGAGGCAATCCACAGGGACGGCTACACCTTC; CDR3 protein: CASSQEAIHRDGYTF
V gene: TRBV4-3; clone size: NA; D gene: NA; J gene: TRBJ1-1; CDR3 DNA: TGCGCCAGCAGCCAAGATTTCGCCCCGCGGGGGAACACTGAAGCTTTCTTT; CDR3 protein: CASSQDFAPRGNTEAFF
V gene: TRBV7-2; clone size: NA; D gene: NA; J gene: TRBJ1-2; CDR3 DNA: TGTGCCAGCAGCGAAGGGGATGGCTACACCTTC; CDR3 protein: CASSEGDGYTF
V gene: TRBV5-1; clone size: NA; D gene: TRBD1; J gene: TRBJ2-7; CDR3 DNA: TGCGCCAGCAGCTTGGGGACAGGGGGTTACGAGCAGTACTTC; CDR3 protein: CASSLGTGGYEQYF
V gene: TRBV27; clone size: few; D gene: TRBD2; J gene: TRBJ2-1; CDR3 DNA: TGTGCCAGCAGTTTTCGTTTAGTTGCCCTTAGGCGGGAGGCCTACAATGAGCAGTTCTTC; CDR3 protein: CASSFRLVALRREAYNEQFF
V gene: TRBV19; clone size: NA; D gene: TRBD1; J gene: TRBJ1-1; CDR3 DNA: TGTGCCACCGGACAGGGAGGAGGGCTTTGGAGCACTGAAGCTTTCTTT; CDR3 protein: CATGQGGGLWSTEAFF
V gene: TRBV27; clone size: NA; D gene: NA; J gene: TRBJ2-7; CDR3 DNA: TGTGCCAGCGGCCGACGGGGGATGGTTAACGAGCAGTACTTC; CDR3 protein: CASGRRGMVNEQYF
V gene: TRBV5-1; clone size: NA; D gene: NA; J gene: TRBJ2-1; CDR3 DNA: TGCGCCAGCACAAAGGGGGTCGATCTCTACAATGAGCAGTTCTTC; CDR3 protein: CASTKGVDLYNEQFF
V gene: TRBV4-3; clone size: NA; D gene: NA; J gene: TRBJ1-2; CDR3 DNA: TGCGCCAGCGGAGGGGATTCAGCTAACTATGGCTACACCTTC; CDR3 protein: CASGGDSANYGYTF
V gene: TRBV18; clone size: NA; D gene: NA; J gene: TRBJ1-5; CDR3 DNA: TGTGCCAGCTCACAGGGAGGGGCCAATCAGCCCCAGCATTTT; CDR3 protein: CASSQGGANQPQHF
V gene: TRBV6-1; clone size: NA; D gene: TRBD1; J gene: TRBJ1-5; CDR3 DNA: TGTGCCAGCAGTGGGCTAGACAGGGGAATTCAGCCCCAGCATTTT; CDR3 protein: CASSGLDRGIQPQHF
V gene: TRBV10-3; clone size: NA; D gene: TRBD1; J gene: TRBJ1-5; CDR3 DNA: TGTGCCATCAGCGATCAGGGGGAGCGGAATCAGCCCCAGCATTTT; CDR3 protein: CAISDQGERNQPQHF
V gene: TRBV13; clone size: NA; D gene: TRBD1; J gene: TRBJ1-1; CDR3 DNA: TGTGCCAGCAGCCGCCGGGACAGGGGTTTGGGGCCATCTGAAGCTTTCTTT; CDR3 protein: CASSRRDRGLGPSEAFF
V gene: TRBV11-2; clone size: once; D gene: NA; J gene: TRBJ2-1; CDR3 DNA: TGTGCCAGCAGCTTGGGGCTGAAGGAGCAGTTCTTC; CDR3 protein: CASSLGLKEQFF
V gene: TRBV6-5; clone size: once; D gene: NA; J gene: TRBJ1-3; CDR3 DNA: TGTGCCAGCAGTTACTCGCGTGGAAACACCATATATTTT; CDR3 protein: CASSYSRGNTIYF
V gene: TRBV11-1; clone size: NA; D gene: NA; J gene: TRBJ1-1; CDR3 DNA: TGTGCCAGCAGCTTAATGAGGCTGAACACTGAAGCTTTCTTT; CDR3 protein: CASSLMRLNTEAFF
V gene: TRBV19; clone size: NA; D gene: NA; J gene: TRBJ1-5; CDR3 DNA: TGTGCCAGTAGTCCCCCCGGAGGCTCTAATCAGCCCCAGCATTTT; CDR3 protein: CASSPPGGSNQPQHF
V gene: TRBV28; clone size: once; D gene: TRBD1; J gene: TRBJ1-5; CDR3 DNA: TGTGCCAGCAGTTTATCGGGACAGGGTTTTGGTTCCCGTAATCAGCCCCAGCATTTT; CDR3 protein: CASSLSGQGFGSRNQPQHF
V gene: TRBV27; clone size: NA; D gene: NA; J gene: TRBJ2-1; CDR3 DNA: TGTGCCAGCAGTTTATCAGGATACAGGGGGGGGGATAACAATGAGCAGTTCTTC; CDR3 protein: CASSLSGYRGGDNNEQFF
V gene: TRBV7-9; clone size: NA; D gene: TRBD2; J gene: TRBJ2-3; CDR3 DNA: TGTGCCAGCAGCCTGGGACTAGCGGGGGGGCCCTCTAGCACAGATACGCAGTATTTT; CDR3 protein: CASSLGLAGGPSSTDTQYF
V gene: TRBV9; clone size: NA; D gene: TRBD1; J gene: TRBJ1-1; CDR3 DNA: TGTGCCAGCAGCGTAGATAACAGGGGCGCAGCTTTCTTT; CDR3 protein: CASSVDNRGAAFF
V gene: TRBV27; clone size: NA; D gene: NA; J gene: TRBJ2-6; CDR3 DNA: TGTGCCAGCAGTTTATACAGATCTGGGGCCAACGTCCTGACTTTC; CDR3 protein: CASSLYRSGANVLTF
V gene: TRBV11-3; clone size: NA; D gene: TRBD1; J gene: TRBJ2-7; CDR3 DNA: TGTGCCAGCAGCCTTAACACTGGACAGGGGACCTACGAGCAGTACTTC; CDR3 protein: CASSLNTGQGTYEQYF
V gene: TRBV13; clone size: NA; D gene: NA; J gene: TRBJ1-1; CDR3 DNA: TGTGCCAGCAGCTGGCGGGGAGAATTGAACACTGAAGCTTTCTTT; CDR3 protein: CASSWRGELNTEAFF
V gene: TRBV4-3; clone size: NA; D gene: TRBD1; J gene: TRBJ1-1; CDR3 DNA: TGCGCCAGCAGCCAAGAGGTTCGTCGGAGACAGGGGGCAACTGAAGCTTTCTTT; CDR3 protein: CASSQEVRRRQGATEAFF
V gene: TRBV7-9; clone size: NA; D gene: NA; J gene: TRBJ2-3; CDR3 DNA: TGTGCCAGCAGCTCGTGGACAAGCGATACGCAGTATTTT; CDR3 protein: CASSSWTSDTQYF
V gene: TRBV11-3; clone size: NA; D gene: NA; J gene: TRBJ2-1; CDR3 DNA: TGTGCCAGCAGCGAATGGGGGGTCAGTAATGAGCAGTTCTTC; CDR3 protein: CASSEWGVSNEQFF
V gene: TRBV2; clone size: once; D gene: TRBD1; J gene: TRBJ1-5; CDR3 DNA: TGTGCCAGCAGTCCACAGGGGGCTCATCAGCCCCAGCATTTT; CDR3 protein: CASSPQGAHQPQHF
V gene: TRBV12-5; clone size: NA; D gene: NA; J gene: TRBJ1-2; CDR3 DNA: TGTGCTAGTGGTTCCTTCTTGTGGACTGACTTTAACTATGGCTACACCTTC; CDR3 protein: CASGSFLWTDFNYGYTF
V gene: TRBV19; clone size: NA; D gene: NA; J gene: TRBJ1-5; CDR3 DNA: TGTGCCAGTAGTGGTCTGGGGGGGCCCCAGCATTTT; CDR3 protein: CASSGLGGPQHF